This is a list of T cell receptor beta chains from one sample in a study of technical replicates of blood from several donors. Assay used: immunoSEQ multiplex PCR; TCRdb lists only in-frame clones, some missing. The sample contains around 81,000 clones, roughly four fifths of which appear only once. The sequenced sample consisted of PBMCs. These receptors were obtained from a human donor in good health. Some clones in this sample may be carry-over from other donors' samples. CDR3s include the opening cysteine and the closing phenylalanine or tryptophan. D genes are given only for firm matches. For some rows the clone size is stated as once, few or many, or as a class when expanded; others skip it.

j_call | v_call | clone_size | d_call | cdr3_nt | cdr3_aa
TRBJ2-7 | TRBV18 | . | TRBD2 | TGTGCCAGCTCACCACCGGGACTACAACACTACGAGCAGTACTTC | CASSPPGLQHYEQYF
TRBJ2-7 | TRBV18 | . | . | TGTGCCAGCTCACCAGAACTCGAGAGCGTCCAGTACTTC | CASSPELESVQYF
TRBJ2-7 | TRBV6-1 | . | . | TGTGCCAGCACGCCGACGACTTACGCCTACGAGCAGTACTTC | CASTPTTYAYEQYF
TRBJ1-5 | TRBV7-7 | . | . | TGTGCCAGCAGGACGGACAGCCCCAATCAGCCCCAGCATTTT | CASRTDSPNQPQHF
TRBJ2-7 | TRBV10-3 | . | TRBD2 | TGTGCCGCGGGACTAGCGGGTTACGAGCAGTACTTC | CAAGLAGYEQYF
TRBJ1-2 | TRBV28 | . | . | TGTGCCAGCAGTTTATCGAGCAGGGGCTATGGCTACACCTTC | CASSLSSRGYGYTF
TRBJ2-1 | TRBV6-5 | . | . | TGTGCCAGCAGTGACCAGGGCGGCTTCCAGCAGTTCTTC | CASSDQGGFQQFF
TRBJ2-7 | TRBV4-3 | . | . | TGCGCCAGCAGCCAAGAGATACAGGCTTCCTACGAGCAGTACTTC | CASSQEIQASYEQYF
TRBJ2-1 | TRBV2 | . | TRBD2 | TGTGCCAGCAGTGACCCCCTAGCGGGCTATCCGACCTACAATGAGCAGTTCTTC | CASSDPLAGYPTYNEQFF
TRBJ1-1 | TRBV14 | . | TRBD1 | TGTGCCAGCAGGTCGACAGGGTCTGAAGCTTTCTTT | CASRSTGSEAFF
TRBJ1-5 | TRBV19 | . | . | TGTGCCAGTAGTATAGTTATGACAGCAGACAGCAATCAGCCCCAGCATTTT | CASSIVMTADSNQPQHF
TRBJ1-6 | TRBV2 | . | . | TGTGCCAGCAGAGCCGTTGGTTCACCCCTCCACTTT | CASRAVGSPLHF
TRBJ2-6 | TRBV19 | . | . | TGTGCCAGTAGTAGTCATTTCGGGGCCAACGTCCTGACTTTC | CASSSHFGANVLTF
TRBJ2-7 | TRBV7-2 | . | TRBD2 | TGTGCCAGCAGGACGGGAGGGGGGCACGACGAGCAGTACTTC | CASRTGGGHDEQYF
TRBJ2-5 | TRBV11-2 | . | . | TGTGCCAGCAGCTTATCGCCCGGAGTGGAGACCCAGTACTTC | CASSLSPGVETQYF
TRBJ2-1 | TRBV28 | . | . | TGTGCCAGCACCCGGGACACGACCTACAATGAGCAGTTCTTC | CASTRDTTYNEQFF
TRBJ1-3 | TRBV7-9 | once | . | TGTGCCAGCAGCTTGGGGAGCTCTGGAAACACCATATATTTT | CASSLGSSGNTIYF
TRBJ2-3 | TRBV12-2 | . | . | TGTGCAAGTCGCTTTAGGGAGGGTACTAGCACAGATACGCAGTATTTT | CASRFREGTSTDTQYF
TRBJ1-2 | TRBV5-1 | few | . | TGCGCCAGCGGAGAAAACTATGGCTACACCTTC | CASGENYGYTF
TRBJ1-1 | TRBV30 | . | . | TGTGCCTGGAGGACAGATTCGGGAGCTTTCTTT | CAWRTDSGAFF
TRBJ1-1 | TRBV30 | few | . | TGTGCCTGGAGTTCTACAGGGACCGCTGAAGCTTTCTTT | CAWSSTGTAEAFF
TRBJ1-1 | TRBV6-1 | once | TRBD1 | TGTGCCAGCGGACAGGGTAGTAGGAACACTGAAGCTTTCTTT | CASGQGSRNTEAFF
TRBJ2-7 | TRBV4-2 | . | TRBD1 | TGTGCCAGCAGCCTGCGGTGGACAGGGATTTACGAGCAGTACTTC | CASSLRWTGIYEQYF
TRBJ2-3 | TRBV18 | once | . | TGTGCCAGCTCACCATCACAGGGCCGCACAGATACGCAGTATTTT | CASSPSQGRTDTQYF
TRBJ2-5 | TRBV6-5 | . | TRBD1 | TGTGCCAGCAGTTCCCGGGACAGGGCTGAGACCCAGTACTTC | CASSSRDRAETQYF
TRBJ2-7 | TRBV5-6 | . | . | TGTGCCAGCAGCCGTACCTACGAGCAGTACTTC | CASSRTYEQYF
TRBJ1-2 | TRBV30 | many | TRBD1 | TGTGCCTGGACCTCGGGACAGATCTATGGCTACACCTTC | CAWTSGQIYGYTF
TRBJ2-3 | TRBV7-2 | . | . | TGTGCCAGCAGTCTAGAGAGGGGGAGCACAGATACGCAGTATTTT | CASSLERGSTDTQYF
TRBJ1-3 | TRBV5-1 | few | . | TGCGCCAGCAGTGGGGGGGCCGGTGGAAACACCATATATTTT | CASSGGAGGNTIYF
TRBJ1-4 | TRBV2 | . | TRBD1 | TGTGCCAGCAGCGACAGGGGGATTAATGAAAAACTGTTTTTT | CASSDRGINEKLFF
TRBJ1-6 | TRBV6-1 | few | . | TGTGCCATCAGGGAGGGAAGTTGGTCACCCCTCCACTTT | CAIREGSWSPLHF
TRBJ1-1 | TRBV30 | few | . | TGTGCCTGGACAGGGGTAACTGAAGCTTTCTTT | CAWTGVTEAFF
TRBJ2-5 | TRBV6-5 | . | . | TGTGCCAGCAGTTACTCTCCAGGGTCCCAAGAGACCCAGTACTTC | CASSYSPGSQETQYF
TRBJ2-7 | TRBV5-4 | . | TRBD2 | TGTGCCAGCAGCTTGGGCGGGACTACTTCCTACGAGCAGTACTTC | CASSLGGTTSYEQYF
TRBJ1-1 | TRBV5-8 | . | . | TGTGCCAGCGGACAGTACACTGAAGCTTTCTTT | CASGQYTEAFF
TRBJ1-1 | TRBV28 | . | . | TGTGCCAGCACCCACAGGGTAACTGAAGCTTTCTTT | CASTHRVTEAFF
TRBJ1-2 | TRBV6-5 | . | . | TGTGCCAGCCATGGGGGGGGAGACTATGGCTACACCTTC | CASHGGGDYGYTF
TRBJ2-3 | TRBV7-8 | . | . | TGTGCCAGCAGCATTGGGGCCTACACAGATACGCAGTATTTT | CASSIGAYTDTQYF
TRBJ2-5 | TRBV5-1 | few | TRBD2 | TGCGCCAGCAGCTTGGGTGCTAGCGGGTCCATAACGACGGAGACCCAGTACTTC | CASSLGASGSITTETQYF
TRBJ2-5 | TRBV14 | once | . | TGTGCCAGCAGCCCGTTTCGGTTGCAGACCCAGTACTTC | CASSPFRLQTQYF
TRBJ1-2 | TRBV4-1 | . | . | TGCGCCAGCAGCCAAGGTGGGCCTGCTGGCTATGGCTACACCTTC | CASSQGGPAGYGYTF
TRBJ2-1 | TRBV7-3 | . | . | TGTGCCAGCAGCCGAATTTCGACAGCATACAATGAGCAGTTCTTC | CASSRISTAYNEQFF
TRBJ2-1 | TRBV13 | . | TRBD2 | TGTGCCAGCAGCCCTCGGACTAGTCTAAATGAGCAGTTCTTC | CASSPRTSLNEQFF
TRBJ2-2 | TRBV11-2 | . | TRBD1 | TGTGCCAGCACCCCGACAGGGCCCAGCGGGGAGCTGTTTTTT | CASTPTGPSGELFF
TRBJ2-1 | TRBV11-2 | . | TRBD1 | TGTGCCAGCAGCCTAGGACAGGGGGCGCCGAATGAGCAGTTCTTC | CASSLGQGAPNEQFF
TRBJ2-2 | TRBV6-6 | . | TRBD2 | TGTGCCAGCAGCCAGACTAGCGGGGGAGTCGGGGAGCTGTTTTTT | CASSQTSGGVGELFF
TRBJ2-7 | TRBV27 | . | TRBD2 | TGTGCCAGCAGTTTATCGTTCCAGGGAGGGTACGAGCAGTACTTC | CASSLSFQGGYEQYF
TRBJ1-2 | TRBV7-2 | . | TRBD1 | TGTGCCAGCAGCCGCGGGACAGGCTATGGCTACACCTTC | CASSRGTGYGYTF
TRBJ2-7 | TRBV29-1 | few | TRBD1 | TGCAGCGTTGAAGACAGGGGGCGATACGAGCAGTACTTC | CSVEDRGRYEQYF
TRBJ2-7 | TRBV30 | once | . | TGTGCCTGGAGTGTACAGGCAGGTCGAGAGCAGTACTTC | CAWSVQAGREQYF
TRBJ1-5 | TRBV6-4 | few | . | TGTGCCAGCAGTGACTCCAGTAATCAGCCCCAGCATTTT | CASSDSSNQPQHF
TRBJ1-2 | TRBV7-3 | . | . | TGTGCCAGCAGCTCCTACTACAGGGTCGGGAACTATGGCTACACCTTC | CASSSYYRVGNYGYTF
TRBJ2-1 | TRBV30 | . | . | TGTGCCTGGAGAGAGAACAATGAGCAGTTCTTC | CAWRENNEQFF